This T cell receptor beta chain appears in the sequencing data of a study of blood T cell repertoires in COVID-19. This clone was seen only once. V lost 3 bases, J lost 6 bases, and 4 bases stayed unmatched. Germline V lookup: CDR1 LNHDA, CDR2 SQIVND (reference sequence). The CDR3 covers 14 residues. As processed by the authors: Using reference gene primer amplification, nucleated cell counts were estimated. The protocol was immunoSEQ multiplex PCR, while the TCRdb copy is restricted to in-frame clones and leaves out a portion. V and J calls and clone size are given by that table; D and trimming were obtained from the DNA. Of roughly 170,000 clones listed, roughly 89% were seen once; the top ten hold roughly an eighth.

The sample taken for sequencing was peripheral blood. The chain joins TRBV19 to TRBJ1-5, with 8 nucleotides matching TRBD1. The receptor's source is a woman aged 70-85 years with COVID-19, enrolled during active disease. The CDR3 DNA sequence: TGTGCCAGTAGTATGGGACAGGAGGGTCAGCCCCAGCATTTT. It yields the protein CASSMGQEGQPQHF.